The clone carrying this T cell receptor (beta chain) came up a few times. Antigen: not known. These data originate in a study of T-cell memory formation after mild COVID-19. Broader study findings: Later expanders leaned CD4+, whereas clones that contracted between day 15 and 85 were balanced CD4/CD8.

From the 5' RACE reads, TCRdb called clonotypes with MiXCR, one entry per CDR3 protein. The sample consists of 200,000 or so distinct CDR3 sequences, about 17% of them appearing once. Sequenced material: PBMCs or a T cell subset sorted from them (not recorded which). The source is an adult woman who had mild COVID-19 (a few samples of this study predate the infection). Cell type and time point are not known.

CDR3 protein: CATRAMNTGELFF. As DNA, the CDR3 is TGTGCCACCCGGGCAATGAACACCGGGGAGCTGTTTTTT. J is TRBJ2-2 and V is TRBV24-1, with unresolved D. Trimming shortened V by 9 bases and J by 1 base, and 8 bases separated the two germline ends. The CDR3 runs 13 residues. Germline values: CDR1 KGHDR, CDR2 SFDVKD.